Sequencing of this T cell receptor beta chain was carried out in a study of blood T cell repertoires in COVID-19. This clone was seen only once. The CDR3 runs 16 residues. After removal of 5 bases from V and 4 bases from J, the junction contained 11 bases not matched to a gene. CDR1 and CDR2 from the germline V gene are SGHVS and FQNEAQ. The authors' processing: Reference gene primers were amplified, and this amplification served to estimate nucleated cell counts. Sequencing used immunoSEQ multiplex PCR; TCRdb keeps in-frame clones, though not all of them. The DNA was the basis for D and trimming; V, J and clone size are from that table. This sample carries around 160,000 clones, over 90% of them seen once, and the ten largest clones take 2%.

The source of this sequence is a woman in her sixties with COVID-19, enrolled during active disease. Sample: peripheral blood. V gene TRBV7-8 combines with J gene TRBJ1-1; 9 nucleotides agree with TRBD1. CDR3 residues: CASSLQNRGLVTEAFF. CDR3 DNA sequence: TGTGCCAGCAGCCTACAAAACAGGGGGCTGGTCACTGAAGCTTTCTTT.